The rows below give T cell receptor beta chains drawn from one sample of a study of shared clonotypes between healthy human individuals. The assay was immunoSEQ multiplex PCR, and TCRdb's table has in-frame clones only and misses some. The sample records 640,000 or so clones, around 72% being singletons. Sequenced material: memory CD4+ T cells sorted from blood. These receptors came from a woman aged 25 to 39 in good health. CDR3s include the opening cysteine and the closing phenylalanine or tryptophan. The D gene is left open where the match is weak. Clone size is not always given. Where it is, it says once, few, many or a class for expanded clones.

j_gene,v_gene,d_gene,abundance,CDR3nt,CDR3aa
TRBJ2-3,TRBV7-2,-,-,TGTGCCAGCAGCTTATATATGGATACGCAGTATTTT,CASSLYMDTQYF
TRBJ2-5,TRBV4-2,-,-,TGTGCCAGCAGCCATCTTCTAGCGATGGGGTACCAAGAGACCCAGTACTTC,CASSHLLAMGYQETQYF
TRBJ1-5,TRBV2,-,-,TGTGCCAGCACGGGCTATAGCAATCAGCCCCAGCATTTT,CASTGYSNQPQHF
TRBJ2-1,TRBV5-8,TRBD2,-,TGTGCCAGCGTAAGCGGGAGGTTGAATGAGCAGTTCTTC,CASVSGRLNEQFF
TRBJ2-5,TRBV2,TRBD1,-,TGTGCCAGTCGACAGGGCTCAGAGACCCAGTACTTC,CASRQGSETQYF
TRBJ2-1,TRBV2,-,-,TGTGCCAGCAGTGACGGGTCTGTTAAACTGTTCTTC,CASSDGSVKLFF
TRBJ2-3,TRBV19,TRBD2,-,TGTGCCAGTAGACCACTAGCGCGGGAGGATACGCAGTATTTT,CASRPLAREDTQYF
TRBJ2-3,TRBV5-1,-,-,TGCGCCAGCAGCTTGGTACTGGGGGGCGCAGGAGATACGCAGTATTTT,CASSLVLGGAGDTQYF
TRBJ1-2,TRBV27,-,-,TGTGCCAGCAGTCCGTTGGACAACCCAAGCCATGGCTACACCTTC,CASSPLDNPSHGYTF
TRBJ2-7,TRBV7-8,TRBD2,-,TGTGCCAGCAGCCCTAAAGTACGACTAGCGGGAATCTCCTACGAGCAGTACTTC,CASSPKVRLAGISYEQYF
TRBJ1-1,TRBV5-5,TRBD1,-,TGTGCCAGCAACAAAAGACAGGGGATGAACACTGAAGCTTTCTTT,CASNKRQGMNTEAFF
TRBJ2-5,TRBV5-4,TRBD1,-,TGTGCCAGCAGCTTAAGACAGGGAATCCAAGAGACCCAGTACTTC,CASSLRQGIQETQYF
TRBJ1-2,TRBV6-6,-,-,TGTGCCAGCTCCCCGTTGGGGGGCGGCGGCTACACCTTC,CASSPLGGGGYTF
TRBJ2-6,TRBV25-1,-,-,TGTGCCAGCCATCGTGATCAGCGGATGTCTGGGGCCAACGTCCTGACTTTC,CASHRDQRMSGANVLTF
TRBJ2-7,TRBV2,TRBD2,-,TGTGCCAGCAGTGCGACGGGAGGCTCACCCGAGCAGTACTTC,CASSATGGSPEQYF
TRBJ2-4,TRBV10-3,-,-,TGTGCCATCAGTGAGACCGACAGTGTACAGTACTTC,CAISETDSVQYF
TRBJ2-1,TRBV9,TRBD2,few,TGTGCCAGCAGCGTACTCGGGAGGGCCACCTCCTACAATGAGCAGTTCTTC,CASSVLGRATSYNEQFF
TRBJ2-2,TRBV4-2,TRBD2,many,TGTGCCAGCAGCCAAGAGGGCGGGAGGACCGGGGAGCTGTTTTTT,CASSQEGGRTGELFF
TRBJ1-2,TRBV6-1,TRBD1,-,TGTGCCAACAGCCCACCGGGACAGGGGAACTATGGCTACACCTTC,CANSPPGQGNYGYTF
TRBJ2-7,TRBV5-1,-,few,TGCGCCAGCAGCTTGGCGCAGGCTTCCTACGAGCAGTACTTC,CASSLAQASYEQYF
TRBJ1-5,TRBV10-1,-,many,TGCGCCAGAAGGGAGGCAAATCAGCCCCAGCATTTT,CARREANQPQHF
TRBJ2-7,TRBV6-1,-,-,TGTGCCAGCAGTGAAACAGGTTCCTACGAGCAGTACTTC,CASSETGSYEQYF
TRBJ2-5,TRBV18,TRBD2,-,TGTGCCAGCTCATCAGAAATGGGACTAGTAGGGCAAGAGACCCAGTACTTC,CASSSEMGLVGQETQYF
TRBJ2-7,TRBV11-2,TRBD2,-,TGTGCCAGCAGCCTCGAGGGCGGGTGGGGAGGGCATAGTGAGCAGTACTTC,CASSLEGGWGGHSEQYF
TRBJ2-7,TRBV5-1,TRBD1,few,TGCGCCAGCATGGGACAGTCCTACGAGCAGTACTTC,CASMGQSYEQYF
TRBJ2-7,TRBV6-1,-,-,TGTGCCAGCAGGGGGTTGAACCCTCCCTACGAGCAGTACTTC,CASRGLNPPYEQYF
TRBJ2-7,TRBV18,-,-,TGTGCCAGCTCACCACCAAAAGAGGGGGCCTACGAGCAGTACTTC,CASSPPKEGAYEQYF
TRBJ2-2,TRBV6-1,-,-,TGTGCCAGCAGTGAATCCCCGGTCCCCGGGGAGCTGTTTTTT,CASSESPVPGELFF
TRBJ2-7,TRBV27,TRBD2,-,TGTGCCAGCAGCCAAGGGACTAGCGGATACGAGCAGTACTTC,CASSQGTSGYEQYF
TRBJ1-1,TRBV4-2,-,-,TGTGCCAGCAGCTTGACTCTGAACACTGAAGCTTTCTTT,CASSLTLNTEAFF
TRBJ2-7,TRBV5-1,TRBD1,once,TGCGCCAGCAGTCCAACAGACAGGGGTCGCGAGCAGTACTTC,CASSPTDRGREQYF
TRBJ2-7,TRBV4-1,-,-,TGCGCCAGCAGCCAAGTGTATGAGTCGAACGAGCAGTACTTC,CASSQVYESNEQYF